One and the same sample provided the 6 T cell receptor beta chains below, sequenced in a study of shared clonotypes between healthy human individuals. Here immunoSEQ multiplex PCR was the method, and the copy in TCRdb shows in-frame clones only, minus some. This table has 450,000 to 650,000 clones, around 81% appearing once. Specimen: PBMCs. The receptors were gathered from a woman aged 40 to 50 in good health. Some clones in this sample may be carry-over from other donors' samples.

This chain joins TRBV10-3 and TRBJ2-1, with D tentatively TRBD1 or TRBD2 (5 bases each). V was clipped by 3 bases and J by 8 bases, with 11 bases between them. CDR3 length equals 13 residues. Germline CDR1 reads ENHRY; CDR2 reads SYGVKD. The CDR3 bases are TGTGCCATCAGTGAATCCCGGGGCCATGAGCAGTTCTTC. The encoded protein is CAISESRGHEQFF.

On this clone itself: At the DNA level, this CDR3 is encoded by other sequences in the same sample as well. The chain carries TRBV7-2 and TRBJ1-1; maybe TRBD1 (5 bases). The germline V gene encodes CDR1 SGHTA and CDR2 FQGNSA. The CDR3 is 14 amino acids. The V gene lost 0 bases and the J gene lost 1 base, with 6 bases spanning the gap. In nucleotides, the CDR3 is TGTGCCAGCAGCTTAGCGCAGGGGAACACTGAAGCTTTCTTT. Its protein product is CASSLAQGNTEAFF.

The chain has TRBV6-1 and TRBJ2-3; 9 bases match TRBD2. V was pared by 3 bases and J by 2 bases, with 6 bases of the junction left unmatched. The CDR3 is made up of 16 amino acids. Germline V gene data show CDR1 as MNHNS and CDR2 as SASEGT. The CDR3 DNA follows: TGTGCCAGCAGTGATTTAGCGGGAGCCTCCACAGATACGCAGTATTTT. Its protein is CASSDLAGASTDTQYF.

CDR3 nucleotides: TGTGCCAGTAGGAACAGGGGACTCCAAGAGACCCAGTACTTC. Protein: CASRNRGLQETQYF. The rearrangement uses TRBV19 and TRBJ2-5, with D perhaps TRBD1 (7 bases). The V end was cut by 6 bases, the J end by 1 base, with 12 bases between. CDR1 LNHDA and CDR2 SQIVND come from the germline V gene (reference sequence). The CDR3 loop spans 14 amino acids.

Note on this clone: It differs at one base from a far larger clone, so likely a read error. This chain joins TRBV5-4 and TRBJ2-7; 11 bases fit TRBD1. The trim removed 4 bases at V and 1 base at J, leaving 4 bases unmatched. This CDR3 comprises 15 residues. Germline values: CDR1 SGHNT, CDR2 YYREEE (reference sequence). CDR3 in amino acids: CASSTGQGASYEQYF. CDR3 bases: TGTGCCAGCAGCACCGGACAGGGGGCGTCCTACGAGCAGTACTTC.

This clone was detected ten times or more. The sample contains more than one DNA sequence encoding this CDR3. CDR3 nucleotide sequence: TGTGCCAGTAGTATTCCGGGACTAGCTTACAATGAGCAGTTCTTC. Protein sequence: CASSIPGLAYNEQFF. The rearrangement joins TRBV19 to TRBJ2-1; TRBD2 agrees at 9 bases. The CDR3 loop spans 15 amino acids. Germline CDR1 and CDR2: LNHDA and SQIVND (reference sequence). V shed 3 bases and J 4 bases; nucleotides not matched to a gene: 4.